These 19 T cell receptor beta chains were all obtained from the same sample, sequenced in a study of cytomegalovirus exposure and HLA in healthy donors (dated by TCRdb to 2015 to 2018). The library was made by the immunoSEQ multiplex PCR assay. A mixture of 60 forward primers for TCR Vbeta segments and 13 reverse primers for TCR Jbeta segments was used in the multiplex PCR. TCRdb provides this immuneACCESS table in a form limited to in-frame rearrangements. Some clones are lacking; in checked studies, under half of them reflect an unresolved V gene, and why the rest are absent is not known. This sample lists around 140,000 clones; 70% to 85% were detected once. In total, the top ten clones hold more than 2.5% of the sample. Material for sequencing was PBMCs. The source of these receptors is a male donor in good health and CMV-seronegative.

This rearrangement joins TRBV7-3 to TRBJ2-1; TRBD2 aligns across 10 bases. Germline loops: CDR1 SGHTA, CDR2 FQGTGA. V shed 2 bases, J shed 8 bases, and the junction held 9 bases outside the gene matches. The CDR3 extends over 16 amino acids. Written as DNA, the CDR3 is TGTGCCAGCAGCTTAGGAGCGGGAGGGCTAATGGATGAGCAGTTCTTC. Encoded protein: CASSLGAGGLMDEQFF.

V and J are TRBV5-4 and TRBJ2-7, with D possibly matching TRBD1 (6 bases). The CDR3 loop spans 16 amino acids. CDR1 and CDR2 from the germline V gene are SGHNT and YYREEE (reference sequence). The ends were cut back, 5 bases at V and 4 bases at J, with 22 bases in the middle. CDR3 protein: CASSSPPGQHPYEQYF. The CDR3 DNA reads TGTGCCAGCAGTTCTCCGCCCGGACAGCACCCTTACGAGCAGTACTTC.

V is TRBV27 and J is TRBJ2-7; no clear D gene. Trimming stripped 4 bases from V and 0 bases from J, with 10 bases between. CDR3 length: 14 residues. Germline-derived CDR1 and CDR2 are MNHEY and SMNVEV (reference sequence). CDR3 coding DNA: TGTGCCAGCAGTTCTACGTGGAGCTCCTACGAGCAGTACTTC. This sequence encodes CASSSTWSSYEQYF.

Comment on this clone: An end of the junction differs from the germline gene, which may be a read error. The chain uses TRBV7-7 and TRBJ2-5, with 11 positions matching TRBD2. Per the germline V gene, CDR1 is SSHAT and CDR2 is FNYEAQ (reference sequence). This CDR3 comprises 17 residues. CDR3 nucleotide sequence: TGTGCTAGCAGCTTCGGGACTAGCGGATGGTACCAAGAGACCCAGTACTTC. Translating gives CASSFGTSGWYQETQYF.

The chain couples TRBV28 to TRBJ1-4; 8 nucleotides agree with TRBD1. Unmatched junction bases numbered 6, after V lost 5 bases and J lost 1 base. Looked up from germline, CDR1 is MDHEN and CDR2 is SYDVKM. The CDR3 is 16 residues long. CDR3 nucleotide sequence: TGTGCCAGCAGTACCCCAGGGGGCAGAACTAATGAAAAACTGTTTTTT. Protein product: CASSTPGGRTNEKLFF.

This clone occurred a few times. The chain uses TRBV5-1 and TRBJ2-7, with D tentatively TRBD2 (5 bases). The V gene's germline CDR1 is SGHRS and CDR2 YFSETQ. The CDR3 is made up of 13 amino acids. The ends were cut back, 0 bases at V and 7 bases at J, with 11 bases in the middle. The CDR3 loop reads CASSLAADGEQYF. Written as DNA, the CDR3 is TGCGCCAGCAGCTTGGCAGCGGATGGGGAGCAGTACTTC.

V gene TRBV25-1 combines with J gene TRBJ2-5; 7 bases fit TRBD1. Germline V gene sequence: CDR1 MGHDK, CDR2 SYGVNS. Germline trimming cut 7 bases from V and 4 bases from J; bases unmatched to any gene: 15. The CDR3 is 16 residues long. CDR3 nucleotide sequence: TGTGCCAGCACCGTGGGTTGGCAGGGGGTCGCAGAGACCCAGTACTTC. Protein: CASTVGWQGVAETQYF.

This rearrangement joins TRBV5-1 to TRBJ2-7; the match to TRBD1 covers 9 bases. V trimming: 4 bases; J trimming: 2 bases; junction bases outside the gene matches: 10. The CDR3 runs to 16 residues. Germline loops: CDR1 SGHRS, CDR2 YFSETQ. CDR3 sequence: CASSPTPGQGAYEQYF. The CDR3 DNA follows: TGCGCCAGCAGCCCAACCCCGGGACAGGGAGCCTACGAGCAGTACTTC.

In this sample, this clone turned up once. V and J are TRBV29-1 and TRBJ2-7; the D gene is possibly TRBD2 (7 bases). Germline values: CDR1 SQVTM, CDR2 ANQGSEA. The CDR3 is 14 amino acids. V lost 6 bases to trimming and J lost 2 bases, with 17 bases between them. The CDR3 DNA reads TGCAGCGTCGGGGGCGGGAGTATTCCCTACGAGCAGTACTTC. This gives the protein CSVGGGSIPYEQYF.

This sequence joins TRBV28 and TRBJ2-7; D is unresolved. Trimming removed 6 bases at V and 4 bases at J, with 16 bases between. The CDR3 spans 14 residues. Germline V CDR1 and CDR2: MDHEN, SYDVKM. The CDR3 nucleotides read TGTGCCAGCAGCCGTCGGGTTGTTGGATACGAGCAGTACTTC. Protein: CASSRRVVGYEQYF.

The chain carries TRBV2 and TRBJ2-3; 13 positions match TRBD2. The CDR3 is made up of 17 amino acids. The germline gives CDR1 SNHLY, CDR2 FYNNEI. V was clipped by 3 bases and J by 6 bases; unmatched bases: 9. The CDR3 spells CASSDFGLAGVTDTQYF. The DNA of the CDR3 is TGTGCCAGCAGTGATTTTGGACTAGCGGGAGTAACCGATACGCAGTATTTT.

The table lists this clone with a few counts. This CDR3 reads CASSLVTPTGPMNTEAFF. The CDR3 nucleotides read TGTGCCAGCAGCTTAGTTACCCCGACAGGGCCAATGAACACTGAAGCTTTCTTT. The chain uses TRBV7-8 and TRBJ1-1; TRBD1 aligns across 7 bases. The ends lost 1 base at V and 0 bases at J; junction bases unmatched: 11. CDR3 length: 18 residues. Germline CDR1 and CDR2: SGHVS and FQNEAQ.

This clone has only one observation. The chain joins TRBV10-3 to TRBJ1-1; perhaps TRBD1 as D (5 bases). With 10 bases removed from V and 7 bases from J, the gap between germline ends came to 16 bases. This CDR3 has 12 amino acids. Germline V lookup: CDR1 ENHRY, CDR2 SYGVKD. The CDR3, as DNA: TGTGCCACCCACGCCGGGGGAGATGAAGCTTTCTTT. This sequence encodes CATHAGGDEAFF.

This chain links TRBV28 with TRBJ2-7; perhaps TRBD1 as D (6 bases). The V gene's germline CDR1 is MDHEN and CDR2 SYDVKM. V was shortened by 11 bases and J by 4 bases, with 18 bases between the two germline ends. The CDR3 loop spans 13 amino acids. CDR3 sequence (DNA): TGTGCCCACACGGGGCAGGGGTGGTACGAGCAGTACTTC. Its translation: CAHTGQGWYEQYF.

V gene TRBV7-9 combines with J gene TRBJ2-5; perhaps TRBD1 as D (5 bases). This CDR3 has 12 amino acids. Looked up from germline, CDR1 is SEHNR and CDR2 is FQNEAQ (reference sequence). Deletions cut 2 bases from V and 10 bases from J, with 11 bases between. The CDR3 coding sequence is TGTGCCAGCAGCTTATCGGACGGACACCAGTACTTC. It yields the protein CASSLSDGHQYF. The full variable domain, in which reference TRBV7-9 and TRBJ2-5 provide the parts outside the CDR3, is DTGVSQNPRHKITKRGQNVTFRCDPISEHNRLYWYRQTLGQGPEFLTYFQNEAQLEKSRLLSDRFSAERPKGSFSTLEIQRTEQGDSAMYLCASSLSDGHQYFGPGTRLLVL.

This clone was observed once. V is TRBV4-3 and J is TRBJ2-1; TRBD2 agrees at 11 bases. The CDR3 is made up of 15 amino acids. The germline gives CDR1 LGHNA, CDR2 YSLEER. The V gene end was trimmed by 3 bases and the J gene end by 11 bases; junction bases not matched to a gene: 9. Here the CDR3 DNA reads TGCGCCAGCAGCCAGACCGGGACTAGCGGCCAGAAGCAGTTCTTC. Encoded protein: CASSQTGTSGQKQFF.

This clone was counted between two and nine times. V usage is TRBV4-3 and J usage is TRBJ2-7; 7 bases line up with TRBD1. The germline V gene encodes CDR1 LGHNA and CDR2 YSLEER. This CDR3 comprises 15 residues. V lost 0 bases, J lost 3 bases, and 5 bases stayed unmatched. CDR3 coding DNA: TGCGCCAGCAGCCAAGATCGTACAGGGGTCTACGAGCAGTACTTC. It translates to CASSQDRTGVYEQYF.

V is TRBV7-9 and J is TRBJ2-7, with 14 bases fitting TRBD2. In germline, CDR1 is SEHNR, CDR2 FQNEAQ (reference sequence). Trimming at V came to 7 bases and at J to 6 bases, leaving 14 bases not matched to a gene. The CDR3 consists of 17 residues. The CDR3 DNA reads TGTGCCAGCATCCAGGAGGGGACTAGCGGGAGATGGGGCGAGCAGTACTTC. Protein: CASIQEGTSGRWGEQYF.

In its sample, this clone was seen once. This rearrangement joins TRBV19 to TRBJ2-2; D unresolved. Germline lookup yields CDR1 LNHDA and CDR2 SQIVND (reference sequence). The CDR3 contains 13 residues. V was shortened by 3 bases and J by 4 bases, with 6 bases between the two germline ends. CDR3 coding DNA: TGTGCCAGTAGTATCCTCGGCACCGGGGAGCTGTTTTTT. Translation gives CASSILGTGELFF.